This TCR beta chain emerged from a study of shared clonotypes between healthy human individuals. Whole-study results and caveats: Several donors showed sharing of around 5% of naive CD4 clonotypes. The study found lower generation probabilities in non-shared clonotypes than in those shared by all four donors.

Comments on this clone: Its antigen is undetermined.

Naive CD8 cells were CD45RO-negative, positively selected for CCR7, excluding terminally differentiated effector memory CD45RA+ cells. Per the germline V gene, CDR1 is MNHEY and CDR2 is SVGAGI. This CDR3 spans 13 amino acids. The V and J ends lost 4 bases and 10 bases, in that order; junction bases with no gene match: 7. Splitting of each subset's genomic DNA was done evenly across several immunoSEQ plates. Generated by immunoSEQ multiplex PCR, the TCRdb table keeps only in-frame clones and is missing some. The top ten hold 1% to 1.5% of the sample, which has nearly 2 million clones, around 96% seen once.

What was sequenced was naive CD8+ T cells sorted from blood. The receptor comes from a man aged 18 to 30 in good health. The V gene is TRBV6-5, the J gene TRBJ2-1; 7 bases agree with TRBD2. The CDR3 loop reads CASSWRLADEQFF. The DNA for the CDR3 is TGTGCCAGCAGTTGGAGACTAGCTGACGAGCAGTTCTTC.